The rows below give T cell receptor beta chains drawn from one sample of a study of cytomegalovirus exposure and HLA in healthy donors. This table comes from immunoSEQ multiplex PCR, and its TCRdb copy is limited to in-frame clones, with some not included. The table shows around 200,000 clones, with around 74% occurring only once. Sequencing input: PBMCs. The receptor source for this set is a female donor in good health and CMV-seronegative. Both conserved end residues are part of each CDR3. The D gene is left open where the match is weak. Size is omitted from some rows. Given values are once, few, many or a class for expanded clones.

V gene: TRBV19; clone size: -; D gene: -; J gene: TRBJ1-1; CDR3 DNA: TGTGCCAGTAGTACTGATCGGACTGAAGCTTTCTTT; CDR3 protein: CASSTDRTEAFF
V gene: TRBV4-1; clone size: -; D gene: TRBD1; J gene: TRBJ1-5; CDR3 DNA: TGCGCCAGCAGCCAATTAACAGGGGCTCAGCCCCAGCATTTT; CDR3 protein: CASSQLTGAQPQHF
V gene: TRBV30; clone size: -; D gene: TRBD1; J gene: TRBJ1-1; CDR3 DNA: TGTGCCTGGAGTGTCAGACAGGGGGGTGGGACTGAAGCTTTCTTT; CDR3 protein: CAWSVRQGGGTEAFF
V gene: TRBV9; clone size: few; D gene: -; J gene: TRBJ1-1; CDR3 DNA: TGTGCCAGCAGCGCGGGACACCTGAACACTGAAGCTTTCTTT; CDR3 protein: CASSAGHLNTEAFF
V gene: TRBV6-5; clone size: few; D gene: -; J gene: TRBJ1-1; CDR3 DNA: TGTGCCAGCGGCCTGGGGGGGTGGACTGAAGCTTTCTTT; CDR3 protein: CASGLGGWTEAFF
V gene: TRBV27; clone size: few; D gene: TRBD1; J gene: TRBJ2-7; CDR3 DNA: TGTGCCAGCAGCCTGCCGGGACAGGGGGACGAGCAGTACTTC; CDR3 protein: CASSLPGQGDEQYF
V gene: TRBV4-3; clone size: -; D gene: TRBD1; J gene: TRBJ1-1; CDR3 DNA: TGCGCCAGCAGCCCTTCGGGACAGCTGAACACTGAAGCTTTCTTT; CDR3 protein: CASSPSGQLNTEAFF
V gene: TRBV6-5; clone size: -; D gene: TRBD1; J gene: TRBJ2-7; CDR3 DNA: TGTGCCAGCAGTCCCGGGACAGGTTCCTACGAGCAGTACTTC; CDR3 protein: CASSPGTGSYEQYF
V gene: TRBV7-9; clone size: few; D gene: TRBD1; J gene: TRBJ1-2; CDR3 DNA: TGTGCCAGCACGTCCCGGGACAGGGGGCGAGATGGCTACACCTTC; CDR3 protein: CASTSRDRGRDGYTF
V gene: TRBV6-1; clone size: -; D gene: -; J gene: TRBJ2-5; CDR3 DNA: TGTGCCAGCAGCGCCGCGGGGTCACCCCAAGAGACCCAGTACTTC; CDR3 protein: CASSAAGSPQETQYF
V gene: TRBV15; clone size: -; D gene: -; J gene: TRBJ2-7; CDR3 DNA: TGTGCCACGAGTCAAGCTCCGATTTACGAGCAGTACTTC; CDR3 protein: CATSQAPIYEQYF
V gene: TRBV19; clone size: few; D gene: -; J gene: TRBJ1-2; CDR3 DNA: TGTGCCAGTAGTACAGGGATCGACTATGGCTACACCTTC; CDR3 protein: CASSTGIDYGYTF
V gene: TRBV7-8; clone size: -; D gene: -; J gene: TRBJ1-2; CDR3 DNA: TGTGCCAGCAGCTTAGTTCCAGAATATGGCTACACCTTC; CDR3 protein: CASSLVPEYGYTF
V gene: TRBV6-1; clone size: -; D gene: TRBD1; J gene: TRBJ1-1; CDR3 DNA: TGTGCCAGCAGCAAGGGACAGGGGAACACTGAAGCTTTCTTT; CDR3 protein: CASSKGQGNTEAFF
V gene: TRBV6-5; clone size: few; D gene: TRBD1; J gene: TRBJ1-1; CDR3 DNA: TGTGCCAGCAGTTACTTACAACAGGGGAAAGGCACTGAAGCTTTCTTT; CDR3 protein: CASSYLQQGKGTEAFF
V gene: TRBV6-1; clone size: -; D gene: -; J gene: TRBJ1-3; CDR3 DNA: TGTGCCAGCAGTGACCAAGGGGGGGAGTTCTCTGGAAACACCATATATTTT; CDR3 protein: CASSDQGGEFSGNTIYF
V gene: TRBV19; clone size: -; D gene: -; J gene: TRBJ2-5; CDR3 DNA: TGTGCCAGTAGTATCGTGGCGGGACAAGAGACCCAGTACTTC; CDR3 protein: CASSIVAGQETQYF
V gene: TRBV11-2; clone size: few; D gene: TRBD1; J gene: TRBJ2-7; CDR3 DNA: TGTGCCAGCAGCTTCTCCGGGACAGAGTCCTACGAGCAGTACTTC; CDR3 protein: CASSFSGTESYEQYF
V gene: TRBV7-3; clone size: -; D gene: -; J gene: TRBJ2-7; CDR3 DNA: TGTGCTTCTTCTAGATCAAACGAGCAGTACTTC; CDR3 protein: CASSRSNEQYF
V gene: TRBV7-9; clone size: -; D gene: -; J gene: TRBJ2-2; CDR3 DNA: TGTGCCAGCAGCGCGGACAGAAGCACCGGGGAGCTGTTTTTT; CDR3 protein: CASSADRSTGELFF
V gene: TRBV5-4; clone size: -; D gene: -; J gene: TRBJ1-2; CDR3 DNA: TGTGCCAGCAGCTTGGGAATCACCTGGACAGATCACTATGGCTACACCTTC; CDR3 protein: CASSLGITWTDHYGYTF
V gene: TRBV6-5; clone size: once; D gene: TRBD2; J gene: TRBJ2-1; CDR3 DNA: TGTGCCAGCAGTTACATGAACTCGGGGGGTGAGCAGTTCTTC; CDR3 protein: CASSYMNSGGEQFF
V gene: TRBV7-8; clone size: -; D gene: -; J gene: TRBJ2-7; CDR3 DNA: TGTGCCAGCAGTGAGGGGCCGGGACAAGGCAACCACGAGCAGTACTTC; CDR3 protein: CASSEGPGQGNHEQYF
V gene: TRBV4-2; clone size: -; D gene: TRBD1; J gene: TRBJ1-2; CDR3 DNA: TGTGCCAGCAGCCAAGATCTAGCCGGGACAGGACTTTATGGCTACACCTTC; CDR3 protein: CASSQDLAGTGLYGYTF
V gene: TRBV6-5; clone size: few; D gene: TRBD1; J gene: TRBJ2-7; CDR3 DNA: TGTGCCAGCAGTGAAGGGGACAGCTCCTACGAGCAGTACTTC; CDR3 protein: CASSEGDSSYEQYF
V gene: TRBV7-3; clone size: -; D gene: -; J gene: TRBJ2-7; CDR3 DNA: TGTGCCAGCAGCTCACGGCGCGGCTACGAGCAGTACTTC; CDR3 protein: CASSSRRGYEQYF
V gene: TRBV30; clone size: -; D gene: TRBD1; J gene: TRBJ1-6; CDR3 DNA: TGTGCCTGGACTAGGAGGGGGCTTTCTTCACCCCTCCACTTT; CDR3 protein: CAWTRRGLSSPLHF
V gene: TRBV7-2; clone size: -; D gene: -; J gene: TRBJ1-5; CDR3 DNA: TGTGCCAGCAGCTTAACGGGGGGACAGCCCCAGCATTTT; CDR3 protein: CASSLTGGQPQHF
V gene: TRBV7-3; clone size: few; D gene: -; J gene: TRBJ2-1; CDR3 DNA: TGTGCCAGCAGCTTGTCCGACAGTAGCTCCTACAATGAGCAGTTCTTC; CDR3 protein: CASSLSDSSSYNEQFF
V gene: TRBV7-2; clone size: -; D gene: -; J gene: TRBJ1-1; CDR3 DNA: TGTGCCAGCAGTCCTAGACTCGGGGGGGCGCCGGGCACTGAAGCTTTCTTT; CDR3 protein: CASSPRLGGAPGTEAFF
V gene: TRBV30; clone size: -; D gene: -; J gene: TRBJ1-2; CDR3 DNA: TGTGCCTGGAGTGTACTCAGGGATGGTGGCTACACCTTC; CDR3 protein: CAWSVLRDGGYTF
V gene: TRBV5-4; clone size: -; D gene: -; J gene: TRBJ2-7; CDR3 DNA: TGTGCCAGCAGCCCACCCCCAGGGTTCAACTACGAGCAGTACTTC; CDR3 protein: CASSPPPGFNYEQYF
V gene: TRBV27; clone size: few; D gene: -; J gene: TRBJ2-2; CDR3 DNA: TGTGCCAGCAGTTTATCCCCCCTAGACAGGGAGGTAAACACCGGGGAGCTGTTTTTT; CDR3 protein: CASSLSPLDREVNTGELFF
V gene: TRBV4-3; clone size: -; D gene: TRBD1; J gene: TRBJ1-5; CDR3 DNA: TGCGCCAGCAGCCCCGGGACAGGGGACAATCAGCCCCAGCATTTT; CDR3 protein: CASSPGTGDNQPQHF
V gene: TRBV7-2; clone size: -; D gene: -; J gene: TRBJ1-2; CDR3 DNA: TGTGCCAGCGCAGGGGAGAACTACACCTTC; CDR3 protein: CASAGENYTF
V gene: TRBV18; clone size: -; D gene: TRBD1; J gene: TRBJ2-1; CDR3 DNA: TGTGCCAGCTCACCGACAGGGATGGCTGAGCAGTTCTTC; CDR3 protein: CASSPTGMAEQFF
V gene: TRBV5-1; clone size: -; D gene: TRBD1; J gene: TRBJ1-2; CDR3 DNA: TGCGCCAGCAAGACAGGGGTTGGAGGCTACACCTTC; CDR3 protein: CASKTGVGGYTF
V gene: TRBV7-2; clone size: -; D gene: TRBD2; J gene: TRBJ2-7; CDR3 DNA: TGTGCCAGCAGCTTGGGCGGGGGGTACGAGCAGTACTTC; CDR3 protein: CASSLGGGYEQYF
V gene: TRBV4-3; clone size: -; D gene: -; J gene: TRBJ1-5; CDR3 DNA: TGCGCCAGCAGCCAAGATCTGGCACCAAGCAATCAGCCCCAGCATTTT; CDR3 protein: CASSQDLAPSNQPQHF
V gene: TRBV6-5; clone size: few; D gene: -; J gene: TRBJ1-1; CDR3 DNA: TGTGCCAGCAGTTACTCGTCCAAAGGGAGCACTGAAGCTTTCTTT; CDR3 protein: CASSYSSKGSTEAFF